The clone carrying this T cell receptor beta chain was seen just once. Its target is unknown. The entry originates in a study of cytomegalovirus exposure and HLA in healthy donors. Points from the study as a whole: Productive status was seen about 90% or about 30% of the time for most TCR beta V segments in an earlier analysis. One variant, a missense change in DCLRE1C, was linked in a later analysis to TCR beta V- and J-gene trimming.

The germline gives CDR1 KGHSH, CDR2 LQKENI. This CDR3 has 14 residues. V lost 4 bases and J lost 3, with 10 bases in between. Primers included in the PCR were 60 Vbeta and 13 Jbeta primers. TCRdb's table, derived via immunoSEQ multiplex PCR, lists solely in-frame clones and lacks some. The sample includes fewer than 100,000 clones, 69% of them seen just once. The sequencing input was PBMCs. The chain combines TRBV18 with TRBJ1-5; D not certain. The source of this sequence is a female donor in good health and CMV-seronegative. CDR3 sequence reads: CASSQGGLNQPQHF. The CDR3 DNA follows: TGTGCCAGCTCACAGGGAGGGCTCAATCAGCCCCAGCATTTT.